A single T cell receptor (beta chain) is shown here with its context. The V gene lost 5 bases and the J gene lost 1 base, with 11 bases spanning the gap. Germline V gene data show CDR1 as WNHNN and CDR2 as SYGVQD (reference sequence). This CDR3 spans 14 amino acids. These data belong to a study of blood T cell repertoires in COVID-19. About the study: Samples came from the United States, Italy and Spain, spanning acute and convalescent COVID-19. T cells, B-cell-depleted T cells, or PBMCs provided the cDNA or gDNA that served as material.

Original data processing: Using reference gene primer amplification, nucleated cell counts were estimated. The method was immunoSEQ multiplex PCR; TCRdb's version includes in-frame clones alone and lacks a portion of them. V, J and clone size were drawn from that table, and D and trimming were deduced from the DNA. The sample records approximately 190,000 clones, 80% to 90% being singletons. The sequence was obtained from a woman between 65 and 79 years old with active or convalescent COVID-19. Sequencing used peripheral blood. The V call is TRBV10-1, the J call TRBJ1-1, with D tentatively TRBD1 (5 bases). The CDR3 region has the DNA TGCGCCAGCAGTCTGGGGGGAAGGAACACTGAAGCTTTCTTT. Translating gives CASSLGGRNTEAFF.